The subject of this entry is one T cell receptor beta chain. Its target is not known. The data are from a study of immune evolution from preneoplasia to lung adenocarcinoma. Study-wide results and caveats: Top clone frequencies peaked in normal lung, apparently declining through invasive adenocarcinoma.

CDR1 and CDR2 from the germline V gene are LGHNT and FRNRAP. CDR3 size: 18 residues. V was pared by 2 bases and J by 2 bases, with 12 bases of the junction left unmatched. TCRdb's copy holds only in-frame clones and misses some; the assay was immunoSEQ multiplex PCR. The table shows roughly 40,000 clones, with about 73% occurring only once. This rearrangement joins TRBV12-5 to TRBJ2-1, with 7 bases matching TRBD2. The receptor was derived from a person between 55 and 69 years old with lung adenocarcinoma. Material for sequencing was FFPE invasive lung adenocarcinoma tissue. CDR3 sequence: CASGLIRSLAVTYNEQFF. The CDR3 nucleotides are TGTGCTAGTGGTTTGATCCGCTCCCTAGCGGTTACCTACAATGAGCAGTTCTTC.